This TCR beta chain was retrieved from a study of T-cell reconstitution after alpha-beta-depleted transplantation in children. Germline-derived CDR1 and CDR2 are SGDLS and YYNGEE. V lost 7 bases, J lost 2 bases, and 9 bases lay in between. This CDR3 contains 13 residues. On this clonotype itself: Its matching antigen is unknown.

The TCRbeta library incorporated unique molecular identifiers. TCRdb passed the PCR reads through MiXCR, listing each CDR3 protein once. The sample shows approximately 230,000 distinct CDR3 sequences, 20% to 30% of them seen only once. General observations from the study: T-cell counts and diversity were attributed mostly to newly produced T cells one year after transplant.

Sequences were derived from PBMCs, sampled before TCRalphabeta/CD19-depleted stem cell transplant. This TCR was recovered from a girl aged 2 to 10 with Fanconi anemia, due to receive a stem cell transplant. The gene calls are TRBV9 and TRBJ2-2; the D call may be TRBD1 or TRBD2 (5 bases each). The CDR3 DNA reads TGTGCCAGCGTAGGGGACAACACCGGGGAGCTGTTTTTT. It yields the protein CASVGDNTGELFF.